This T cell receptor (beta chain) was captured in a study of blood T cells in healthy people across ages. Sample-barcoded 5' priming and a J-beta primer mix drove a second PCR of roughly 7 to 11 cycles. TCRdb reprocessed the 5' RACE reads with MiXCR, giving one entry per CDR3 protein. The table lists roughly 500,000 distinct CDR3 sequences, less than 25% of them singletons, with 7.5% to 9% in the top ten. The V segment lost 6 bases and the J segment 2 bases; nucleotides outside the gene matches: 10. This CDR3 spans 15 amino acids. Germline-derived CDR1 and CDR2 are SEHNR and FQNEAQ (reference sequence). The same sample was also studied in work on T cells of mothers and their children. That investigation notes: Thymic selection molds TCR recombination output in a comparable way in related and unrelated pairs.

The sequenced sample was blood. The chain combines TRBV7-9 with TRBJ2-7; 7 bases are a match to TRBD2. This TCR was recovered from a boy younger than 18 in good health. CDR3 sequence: CASSQSTRGAYEQYF. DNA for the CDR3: TGTGCCAGCAGTCAAAGCACTCGGGGGGCCTACGAGCAGTACTTC.